This passage covers 11 T cell receptor beta chains from one sample sequenced in a study of T cells in women clearing cervical HPV infection listed by TCRdb under 2018. Library method: the immunoSEQ multiplex PCR assay. Not all clones reach the TCRdb copy of this immuneACCESS table, which keeps in-frame sequences only. Checked studies attribute under half of the gap to unresolved V genes and leave the rest unexplained. The sample table includes about 40,000 clones. The ten most abundant clones make up 7% to 9.5% of the sample. The sequencing input was blood buffy coat. Receptors originate from a woman between 18 and 69 years old with a cervical HPV16 infection that either progressed to CIN3+ or cleared (not recorded which).

The CDR3 bases that were read are TGCGCCAGCAGCCTAGGACAAAAGGCCAACGTC. It specifies CASSLGQKANV. The complete CDR3 protein is CASSLGQKANVLTF. V usage is TRBV5-1 and J usage is TRBJ2-6; weak D call: TRBD1 (5 bases). The read ends 3 residues before the CDR3 terminus; that terminus is restored from the germline J gene. Germline lookup yields CDR1 SGHRS and CDR2 YFSETQ. V was trimmed by 4 bases and J by 6 bases, leaving 11 bases between them. The CDR3 covers 14 residues.

A word on this clone: The read falls 3 residues short of the CDR3 end, and the missing part is taken from the germline J gene. The chain recombines TRBV5-1 with TRBJ2-3; 8 positions agree with TRBD1. Trimming removed 0 bases from V and 2 bases from J; junction bases left unmatched: 5. Germline-derived CDR1 and CDR2 are SGHRS and YFSETQ. The CDR3 is made up of 16 amino acids. The CDR3 bases that were read are TGCGCCAGCAGCTTGGTGAGGACAGGGAACACAGATACG. Translating it yields CASSLVRTGNTDT. The CDR3 reads in full as CASSLVRTGNTDTQYF.

The CDR3 region is CASLRTGLDQPQHF. The DNA read from the CDR3 is TGTGCCAGCCTCCGGACAGGGCTAGATCAGCCC. This rearrangement joins TRBV12-3 or TRBV12-4 to TRBJ1-5; the match to TRBD1 covers 8 bases. Read data end 3 residues before the CDR3 end; the end is taken from the germline J gene. Losses at the gene ends were 8 bases for V and 5 bases for J; bases not matched to a gene: 8. The CDR3 covers 14 residues.

With regard to this clone: The read terminates 3 residues ahead of where the CDR3 ends, so the germline J gene completes it. The rearrangement links TRBV28 to TRBJ2-4; 7 nucleotides line up with TRBD2. This CDR3 region has 15 residues. Germline CDR1 reads MDHEN; CDR2 reads SYDVKM. V gave up 3 bases and J gave up 7 bases; unmatched junction bases: 9. CDR3 DNA, as far as it was read: TGTGCCAGCAGTTTTCAGGGTGTGGGGGGGAACATT. It specifies CASSFQGVGGNI. The CDR3 reads in full as CASSFQGVGGNIQYF.

A remark on this clone: The sequenced fragment ends 3 residues before the CDR3 boundary, so the rest is inferred from the germline J gene. The chain combines TRBV28 with TRBJ2-7; TRBD2 matches 7 bases. J gave up 3 bases and V 7 bases, and 12 bases lay outside the gene matches. Germline V gene sequence: CDR1 MDHEN, CDR2 SYDVKM. This CDR3 has 15 residues. The sequenced part of the CDR3 DNA is TGTGCCAGCACTGGGACTGCGGGAGCAAACTACGAG. It translates to CASTGTAGANYE. The CDR3, in full, reads CASTGTAGANYEQYF.

Remarks on this clone: The CDR3 end falls 3 residues outside the read, so it is completed with the germline J gene. The rearrangement uses TRBV5-1 and TRBJ1-2; the D is unclear. CDR3 length: 14 amino acids. The ends were cut back, 0 bases at V and 6 bases at J, with 12 bases in the middle. Germline CDR1 and CDR2: SGHRS and YFSETQ. The CDR3 spells CASSLAGEAHGYTF. The DNA read from the CDR3 is TGCGCCAGCAGCTTGGCCGGGGAAGCACATGGC.

On this clone itself: With the read ending 3 residues before the CDR3 end, the germline J gene is used to fill in that end. The chain couples TRBV7-2 to TRBJ2-5, with TRBD2 matching over 8 bases. The CDR3 is 15 residues long. The V gene's germline CDR1 is SGHTA and CDR2 FQGNSA. Trimming took 5 bases from V and 4 from J; bases not matched to a gene: 9. The DNA read from the CDR3 is TGTGCCAGCAGCCCCAGCGGGAGCGCCCCAGAGACC. The encoded protein is CASSPSGSAPET. Given in full, the CDR3 is CASSPSGSAPETQYF.

Remarks on this clone: Sequencing ends 3 residues short of the CDR3 end; the germline J gene provides the rest. This sequence joins TRBV7-9 and TRBJ2-7, with 9 bases aligning to TRBD1. This CDR3 is built from 14 residues. CDR1 and CDR2 (germline): SEHNR, FQNEAQ (reference sequence). Trimming cost V 1 base and J 5 bases; bases outside gene matches: 3. CDR3 protein: CASSLGDRADEQYF. The sequenced CDR3 bases are TGTGCCAGCAGCTTAGGGGACAGGGCGGACGAG.

A remark on this clone: Coverage ceases 3 residues before the CDR3 finishes, and the germline J gene fills in the end. This chain uses TRBV20-1 with TRBJ2-7; 10 bases match TRBD1. V lost 6 bases and J lost 2; bases outside the gene matches: 10. CDR1 is DFQATT, CDR2 SNEGSKA, per germline (reference sequence). CDR3 length: 15 amino acids. CDR3 sequence: CSAINGQGETYEQYF. CDR3 bases read: TGCAGTGCCATAAATGGACAGGGGGAGACCTACGAG.

Concerning this clone: Read data end 3 residues before the CDR3 end; the end is taken from the germline J gene. The chain links TRBV5-4 to TRBJ2-5; TRBD2 aligns across 14 bases. CDR3 length equals 16 residues. The trim removed 4 bases at V and 3 bases at J, leaving 5 bases unmatched. CDR1 and CDR2 from the germline V gene are SGHNT and YYREEE (reference sequence). The sequenced part of the CDR3 DNA is TGTGCCAGCAGCACGACTAGCGGGGGGGCTAAAGAGACC. Translated: CASSTTSGGAKET. The full CDR3 is CASSTTSGGAKETQYF.

As for this clone: The CDR3 extends 3 residues past the end of the read, so its final part is completed from the germline J gene. The chain carries TRBV12-5 and TRBJ2-1; tentative D call: TRBD1 (6 bases). This CDR3 spans 19 amino acids. In germline, CDR1 is LGHNT, CDR2 FRNRAP. Trimming removed 3 bases from V and 5 bases from J, with 26 bases in between. CDR3 loop: CASGFGAKQGSDPDNEQFF. The CDR3 DNA, read in part, is TGTGCTAGTGGTTTTGGGGCTAAACAGGGTAGCGATCCAGACAATGAG.